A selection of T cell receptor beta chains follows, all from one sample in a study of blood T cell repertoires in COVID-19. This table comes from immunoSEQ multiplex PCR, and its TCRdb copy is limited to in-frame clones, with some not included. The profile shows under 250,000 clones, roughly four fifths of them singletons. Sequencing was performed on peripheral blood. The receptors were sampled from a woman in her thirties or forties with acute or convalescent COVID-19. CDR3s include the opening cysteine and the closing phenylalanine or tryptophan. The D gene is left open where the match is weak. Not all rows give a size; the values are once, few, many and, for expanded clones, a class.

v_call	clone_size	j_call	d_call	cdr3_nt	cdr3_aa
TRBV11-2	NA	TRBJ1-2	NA	TGTGCCAGCAGCGGTCTCGGTGGCTACACCTTC	CASSGLGGYTF
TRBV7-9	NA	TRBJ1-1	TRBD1	TGTGCCAGCAGCACCGGGACAGGCGGGAACACTGAAGCTTTCTTT	CASSTGTGGNTEAFF
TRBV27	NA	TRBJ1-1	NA	TGTGCCAGCAGTACCTCGGGATCTGAAGCTTTCTTT	CASSTSGSEAFF
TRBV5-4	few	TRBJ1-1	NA	TGTGCCAGCAGCTTGGGACAGACGACTGAAGCTTTCTTT	CASSLGQTTEAFF
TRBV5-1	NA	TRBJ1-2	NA	TGCGCCAGCAGCTTGGCAGGGGACTATGGCTACACCTTC	CASSLAGDYGYTF
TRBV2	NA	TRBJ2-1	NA	TGTGCCAGCAGCGCTTATGGGGGGTCCTACAATGAGCAGTTCTTC	CASSAYGGSYNEQFF
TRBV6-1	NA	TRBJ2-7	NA	TGTGCCAGCAGTGAATGGGGGGCCTACGAGCAGTACTTC	CASSEWGAYEQYF
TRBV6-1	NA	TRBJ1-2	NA	TGTGCCAGCAGTGAACGGGTTGGAAACCCCGCATATGGCTACACCTTC	CASSERVGNPAYGYTF
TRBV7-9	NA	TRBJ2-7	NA	TGTGCCAGCAGCCCTCCCTTAGTAACCCACGAGCAGTACTTC	CASSPPLVTHEQYF
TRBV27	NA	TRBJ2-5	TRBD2	TGTGCCAGCAGTCCCCGGACTAGCGGGATAGAGACCCAGTACTTC	CASSPRTSGIETQYF
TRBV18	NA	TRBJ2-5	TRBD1	TGTGCCAGCTCACGACTACAGGGGTACCAAGAGACCCAGTACTTC	CASSRLQGYQETQYF
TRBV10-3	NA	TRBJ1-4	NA	TGTGCCATCAGTGCCGGGGGTGGGCAGGGCGGAGAAAAACTGTTTTTT	CAISAGGGQGGEKLFF
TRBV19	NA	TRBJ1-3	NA	TGTGCCAGTAGATACAGCCACTCTGGAAACACCATATATTTT	CASRYSHSGNTIYF
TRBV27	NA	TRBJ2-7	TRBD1	TGTGCCAGCAGTTCGGCAGGGGGCCTCTACGAGCAGTACTTC	CASSSAGGLYEQYF
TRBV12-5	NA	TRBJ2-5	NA	TGTGCTAGTGGTTTGTTTTCGTATGGAGGCCCAGAGGAGACCCAGTACTTC	CASGLFSYGGPEETQYF
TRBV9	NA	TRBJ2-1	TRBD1	TGTGCCAGCAGCGACCTCAGGGGGCCATACAATGAGCAGTTCTTC	CASSDLRGPYNEQFF
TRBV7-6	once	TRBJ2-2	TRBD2	TGTGCCAGCAGCCGACTAGCGGGGACGAACACCGGGGAGCTGTTTTTT	CASSRLAGTNTGELFF
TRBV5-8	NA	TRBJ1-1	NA	TGTGCCAGCAGCTTGCGGCAGGGAAACACTGAAGCTTTCTTT	CASSLRQGNTEAFF